This passage covers 17 T cell receptor beta chains from one sample sequenced in a study of T cell repertoires in cytomegalovirus infection. No antigen has been identified for these receptors. TCRdb called the reads again in MiXCR, with one record for every CDR3 protein. This table holds about 130,000 distinct CDR3 sequences, under 30% found once. Sequenced: PBMCs, sequenced either directly or after in vitro stimulation (not recorded which). The receptors were gathered from a human donor in good health (CMV status not recorded). Some clones in this sample may be carry-over from other donors' samples.

V usage is TRBV28 and J usage is TRBJ2-3, with 13 bases matching TRBD2. CDR1 is MDHEN, CDR2 SYDVKM, per germline. This CDR3 is built from 17 residues. Trimming cost V 6 bases and J 2 bases; bases outside gene matches: 8. The CDR3 nucleotides are TGTGCCAGCAGAAATCCGGGACTAGCGGGGTCCACAGATACGCAGTATTTT. Its protein is CASRNPGLAGSTDTQYF.

Concerning this clonotype itself: It may be a read error: a sequence one base away is much more abundant. Likely a read error: the CDR3 ends without its conserved phenylalanine or tryptophan. The V call is TRBV6-1, the J call TRBJ1-1; the D is unclear. V was clipped by 3 bases and J by 1 base, with 9 bases between them. Germline V gives CDR1 MNHNS, CDR2 SASEGT. CDR3 size: 14 residues. The CDR3 DNA reads TGTGCCAGCAGTGAGACTTCACGGAACACTGAAGCTTTCCTT. It specifies CASSETSRNTEAFL.

This clonotype was picked up many times. The rearrangement joins TRBV7-2 to TRBJ2-6; D might be TRBD2 (5 bases). V gave up 0 bases and J gave up 12 bases, with 15 bases separating them. The CDR3 spans 15 residues. Germline loops: CDR1 SGHTA, CDR2 FQGNSA. In DNA form, the CDR3 reads TGTGCCAGCAGCTTAGCTCCCCAGGAGGCTGGCGTCCTGACTTTC. Its translation is CASSLAPQEAGVLTF.

In this sample, this clonotype turned up a few times. The genes are TRBV12-3 or TRBV12-4 and TRBJ2-1; 7 bases map to TRBD2. The ends lost 6 bases at V and 4 bases at J; junction bases unmatched: 9. There are 15 residues in the CDR3. The CDR3 reads CASSPSSGIYNEQFF. As DNA, the CDR3 is TGTGCCAGCAGCCCCAGCAGCGGGATATACAATGAGCAGTTCTTC.

The chain joins TRBV6-5 to TRBJ1-4; D unresolved. V gave up 2 bases and J gave up 0 bases, with 7 bases separating them. Germline V gene lookup returns CDR1 MNHEY and CDR2 SVGAGI. This CDR3 is built from 15 residues. Here the CDR3 DNA reads TGTGCCAGCAGTTACATTGGGACAACTAATGAAAAACTGTTTTTT. Amino acid sequence: CASSYIGTTNEKLFF.

V usage is TRBV7-2 and J usage is TRBJ2-1, with D possibly being TRBD1 (6 bases). The V gene lost 5 bases and the J gene lost 4 bases, with 15 bases spanning the gap. The CDR3 consists of 15 residues. The V gene's germline CDR1 is SGHTA and CDR2 FQGNSA. The CDR3 nucleotides are TGTGCCAGCAGCCCTCCAGACAGGTTTTACAATGAGCAGTTCTTC. Amino acid sequence: CASSPPDRFYNEQFF.

This clonotype was seen more than once but under ten times. This chain joins TRBV11-1 and TRBJ1-1; possible D gene TRBD1, 6 bases. This CDR3 region has 15 residues. Trimming shortened V by 5 bases and J by 3 bases, and 16 bases separated the two germline ends. Germline assignment: CDR1 SGHAT and CDR2 FQDESV (reference sequence). The CDR3 DNA sequence: TGTGCCAGCAGCCCAGGGGCAAGAACAGACACTGAAGCTTTCTTT. The encoded protein is CASSPGARTDTEAFF.

The rearrangement links TRBV7-9 to TRBJ2-1, with D perhaps TRBD2 (5 bases). This CDR3 is 13 amino acids long. V lost 5 bases and J lost 7, with 12 bases in between. CDR1 is SEHNR and CDR2 is FQNEAQ in the germline V gene (reference sequence). CDR3 region: CASSVLVGNEQFF. CDR3 DNA sequence: TGTGCCAGCAGCGTACTAGTGGGAAATGAGCAGTTCTTC.

CDR3 region: CASRSGLAEIGELFF. CDR3 in DNA: TGTGCCAGCAGATCGGGACTAGCGGAAATCGGGGAGCTGTTTTTT. This chain links TRBV7-4 with TRBJ2-2, with 11 bases fitting TRBD2. In germline, CDR1 is SGHVT, CDR2 SQSDAQ. This CDR3 contains 15 residues. V was clipped by 6 bases and J by 7 bases; unmatched bases: 7.

This sequence joins TRBV20-1 and TRBJ2-1, with 14 bases that match TRBD2. V shed 5 bases and J 5 bases; nucleotides not matched to a gene: 5. The CDR3 runs 15 residues. Germline V gene data show CDR1 as DFQATT and CDR2 as SNEGSKA (reference sequence). Here the CDR3 reads CSASGLAGVHNEQFF. For the CDR3, the DNA is TGCAGTGCTTCGGGACTAGCGGGAGTTCACAATGAGCAGTTCTTC.

The chain links TRBV7-6 to TRBJ2-2; TRBD2 might be the D (6 bases). The V end lost 1 base, the J end lost 0 bases, and 12 bases lay between the germline ends. The length of the CDR3 is 17 residues. Looked up from germline, CDR1 is SGHVS and CDR2 is FNYEAQ. CDR3 nucleotides: TGTGCCAGCAGCTTAGAGCTAGCGAGCGCGAACACCGGGGAGCTGTTTTTT. The encoded protein is CASSLELASANTGELFF.

The chain has TRBV6-6 and TRBJ1-2; D is ambiguous. The germline V gene encodes CDR1 MNHNY and CDR2 SVGAGI (reference sequence). Trimming removed 5 bases at V and 3 bases at J, with 10 bases between. The CDR3 sequence is 13 residues long. CDR3: CASSLGVYYGYTF. The CDR3 bases are TGTGCCAGCAGTCTCGGGGTTTACTATGGCTACACCTTC.

The V call is TRBV4-3, the J call TRBJ2-1, with 7 nucleotides matching TRBD2. The CDR3 extends over 17 amino acids. J gave up 0 bases and V 3 bases, and 8 bases lay outside the gene matches. In germline, CDR1 is LGHNA, CDR2 YSLEER. The CDR3 sequence: CASSHTRRTSSYNEQFF. The CDR3 DNA reads TGCGCCAGCAGCCATACCCGGAGGACTAGCTCCTACAATGAGCAGTTCTTC.

V gene TRBV7-2 combines with J gene TRBJ1-1; 9 nucleotides align to TRBD1. CDR3 length equals 15 residues. The V and J ends lost 5 bases and 7 bases, in that order; junction bases with no gene match: 11. Germline V lookup: CDR1 SGHTA, CDR2 FQGNSA. The CDR3 protein is CASSREGTGLVEAFF. The DNA of the CDR3 is TGTGCCAGCAGCCGTGAGGGGACAGGGCTTGTTGAAGCTTTCTTT.

CDR3: CASSFADRLAKNIQYF. CDR3 coding DNA: TGTGCCAGCAGTTTTGCGGACAGGCTAGCCAAAAACATTCAGTACTTC. V gene TRBV6-2 or TRBV6-3 combines with J gene TRBJ2-4, with 7 bases that match TRBD1. The CDR3 has 16 amino acids. Per the germline V gene, CDR1 is MNHEY and CDR2 is SVGEGT. V gave up 4 bases and J gave up 0 bases; unmatched junction bases: 6.

This clonotype has ten or more counts. This chain joins TRBV7-2 and TRBJ2-3, with 11 bases fitting TRBD2. This CDR3 is built from 14 residues. The V gene's germline CDR1 is SGHTA and CDR2 FQGNSA. The V and J ends lost 5 bases and 4 bases, in that order; junction bases with no gene match: 2. CDR3 amino acids: CASSELAGADTQYF. In DNA, the CDR3 is TGTGCCAGCAGCGAACTAGCGGGAGCAGATACGCAGTATTTT.

There are many counts of this clonotype. The rearrangement uses TRBV7-8 and TRBJ2-3, with D tentatively TRBD2 (6 bases). The CDR3 is 15 amino acids. Trimming removed 3 bases at V and 3 bases at J, with 13 bases between. Germline V gene lookup returns CDR1 SGHVS and CDR2 FQNEAQ. The CDR3: CASSLEGKWTDTQYF. CDR3 bases: TGTGCCAGCAGCTTGGAGGGGAAGTGGACAGATACGCAGTATTTT.